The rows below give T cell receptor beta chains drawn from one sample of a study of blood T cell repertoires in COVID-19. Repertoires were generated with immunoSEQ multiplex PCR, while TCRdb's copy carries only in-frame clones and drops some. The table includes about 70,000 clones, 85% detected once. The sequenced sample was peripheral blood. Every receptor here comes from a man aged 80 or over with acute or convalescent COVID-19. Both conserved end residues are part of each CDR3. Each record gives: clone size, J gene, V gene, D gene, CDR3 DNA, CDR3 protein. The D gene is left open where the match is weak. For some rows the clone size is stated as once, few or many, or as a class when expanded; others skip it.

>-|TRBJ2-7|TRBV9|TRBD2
TGTGCCAGCAGCCCATCCGGGACTAGGGTCTACGAGCAGTACTTC
CASSPSGTRVYEQYF
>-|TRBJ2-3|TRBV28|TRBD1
TGTGCCAGCAGTTCAACCACCCGGCTTGGACAGGGGGCGGCAGATACGCAGTATTTT
CASSSTTRLGQGAADTQYF
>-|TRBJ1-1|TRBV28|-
TGTGCCAGTACTCAGGGGAACACTGAAGCTTTCTTT
CASTQGNTEAFF
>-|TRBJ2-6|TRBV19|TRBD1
TGTGCCAGTAGTATACCTCAGGGGGACAGTTTATCTGGGGCCAACGTCCTGACTTTC
CASSIPQGDSLSGANVLTF
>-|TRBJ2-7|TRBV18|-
TGTGCCAGCTCGACCGTGGAGCACGAGCAGTACTTC
CASSTVEHEQYF
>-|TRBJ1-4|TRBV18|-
TGTGCCAGCTCAGCGAACTACAGGGAAGGTGAAAAACTGTTTTTT
CASSANYREGEKLFF
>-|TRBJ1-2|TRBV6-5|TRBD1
TGTGCCAACCAACAGGGGTTTAACTATGGCTACACCTTC
CANQQGFNYGYTF
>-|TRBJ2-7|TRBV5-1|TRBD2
TGCGCCAGCAGCTTGCCGGGAGGGCGCGAGCAGTACTTC
CASSLPGGREQYF
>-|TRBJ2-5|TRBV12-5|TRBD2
TGTGCTAGTGGTCCGGGAGGCGGCGGCCAAGAGACCCAGTACTTC
CASGPGGGGQETQYF
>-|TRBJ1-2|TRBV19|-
TGTGCCAGTAGTCCCCCCGGTCAGGGAATTAACTATGGCTACACCTTC
CASSPPGQGINYGYTF
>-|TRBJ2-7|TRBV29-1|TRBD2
TGCAGCGTCACTAGCGGGAGCCCCAACGAGCAGTACTTC
CSVTSGSPNEQYF
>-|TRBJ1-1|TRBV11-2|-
TGTGCCAGCAGCTCAGTTGGAGGCACTGAAGCTTTCTTT
CASSSVGGTEAFF
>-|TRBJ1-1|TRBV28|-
TGTGCCAGCAGATCCGCAGGGAAGGGGCGGACTGAAGCTTTCTTT
CASRSAGKGRTEAFF
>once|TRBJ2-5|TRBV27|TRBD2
TGTGCCAGCAAATCGGCTAGCGGGAAAAAAGAGACCCAGTACTTC
CASKSASGKKETQYF
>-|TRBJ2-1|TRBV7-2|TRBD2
TGTGCCAGCAGCTTAGCCTCGACTAGCGGGAGAAAAGGTCGTGATGAGCAGTTCTTC
CASSLASTSGRKGRDEQFF
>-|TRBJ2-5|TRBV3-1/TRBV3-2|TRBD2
TGTGCCAGCAGCCAAGATTGGGGGAGGGGAGGAGAGACCCAGTACTTC
CASSQDWGRGGETQYF
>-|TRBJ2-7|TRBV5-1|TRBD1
TGCGCCAGCAGGTCCGGGACAGGGGCTTCCGAGCAGTACTTC
CASRSGTGASEQYF
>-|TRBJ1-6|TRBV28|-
TGTGCCAGCAGTCTTAAAGGAGGTAATTCACCCCTCCACTTT
CASSLKGGNSPLHF
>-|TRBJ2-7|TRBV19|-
TGTGCCAGTAGTACCCCAACCTACGAGCAGTACTTC
CASSTPTYEQYF
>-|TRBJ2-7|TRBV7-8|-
TGTGCCAGCAGCTTAGCCGGGTCGCTAGTCTCCTACGAGCAGTACTTC
CASSLAGSLVSYEQYF
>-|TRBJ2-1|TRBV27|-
TGTGCCAGCGGCATCCCCCTTTCCTACAATGAGCAGTTCTTC
CASGIPLSYNEQFF
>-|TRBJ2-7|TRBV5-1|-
TGCGCCAGCAGCCCATTGAGTAGCGGCTTCTCCTACGAGCAGTACTTC
CASSPLSSGFSYEQYF
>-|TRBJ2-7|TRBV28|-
TGTGCCAGCACCAAGACAGCGACCCATCAGAAGTACTTC
CASTKTATHQKYF
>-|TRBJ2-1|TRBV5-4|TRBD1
TGTGCCAGCAGCCAGGGACAGAGCTCCTACAATGAGCAGTTCTTC
CASSQGQSSYNEQFF
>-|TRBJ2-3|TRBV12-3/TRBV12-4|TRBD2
TGTGCCAGCAGCGAGGGGACTAGCGGAGAGTTT
CASSEGTSGEF
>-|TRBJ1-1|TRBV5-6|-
TGTGCCAGCAGGCGCGTCACGGGGGACTATACCATAAAAAACACTGAAGCTTTCTTT
CASRRVTGDYTIKNTEAFF
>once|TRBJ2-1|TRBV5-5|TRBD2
TGTGCCAGCAGCCCGGGGGGGGCCACCTACAATGAGCAGTTCTTC
CASSPGGATYNEQFF
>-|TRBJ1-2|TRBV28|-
TGTGCCAGCACCATGGGCGGGCCCTATGGCTACACCTTC
CASTMGGPYGYTF
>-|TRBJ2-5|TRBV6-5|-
TGTGCCAGCAGTTACTCTTCAGTCCGAGAGACCCAGTACTTC
CASSYSSVRETQYF